A selection of T cell receptor beta chains follows, all from one sample in a study of blood T cell repertoires in COVID-19. Clones were sequenced by immunoSEQ multiplex PCR, and TCRdb holds only the in-frame ones, with some missing. The repertoire holds 150,000 to 200,000 clones, with around four fifths as singletons. Input material: peripheral blood. The origin of the receptors is a woman in her 70s who had recovered from COVID-19. The CDR3 runs from the conserved cysteine through the conserved F or W. Each record gives: D gene, J gene, clone size, CDR3 length, V gene, CDR3 protein, CDR3 DNA. D genes are given only for firm matches. Part of the rows lack a size; the others show once, few, many or a class for expanded clones.

D: NA
J: TRBJ1-4
size: NA
length: 13
V: TRBV5-1
CDR3: CASNQGGGEKLFF
DNA: TGCGCCAGTAACCAGGGAGGAGGTGAAAAACTGTTTTTT

D: TRBD1
J: TRBJ1-2
size: NA
length: 14
V: TRBV2
CDR3: CASRVTGLGYGYTF
DNA: TGTGCCAGCAGAGTGACAGGGTTAGGCTATGGCTACACCTTC

D: NA
J: TRBJ2-3
size: NA
length: 15
V: TRBV9
CDR3: CASSPFSGSTDTQYF
DNA: TGTGCCAGCAGCCCCTTCAGCGGCAGCACAGATACGCAGTATTTT

D: TRBD1
J: TRBJ2-5
size: NA
length: 15
V: TRBV6-1
CDR3: CASSDLTGRSETQYF
DNA: TGTGCCAGCAGTGACCTGACAGGGCGGTCGGAGACCCAGTACTTC

D: NA
J: TRBJ1-2
size: NA
length: 13
V: TRBV5-1
CDR3: CASSTGQSDGYTF
DNA: TGCGCCAGCAGCACCGGACAGTCCGATGGCTACACCTTC

D: TRBD1
J: TRBJ2-7
size: NA
length: 16
V: TRBV5-1
CDR3: CASSFRTGGPSYEQYF
DNA: TGCGCCAGCAGCTTCCGGACAGGGGGTCCCTCCTACGAGCAGTACTTC

D: TRBD1
J: TRBJ1-6
size: NA
length: 14
V: TRBV18
CDR3: CASSPPTGDSPLHF
DNA: TGTGCCAGCTCACCCCCCACAGGGGATTCACCCCTCCACTTT

D: NA
J: TRBJ1-5
size: few
length: 14
V: TRBV4-1
CDR3: CASSQAMRDQPQHF
DNA: TGCGCCAGCAGCCAAGCGATGCGGGATCAGCCCCAGCATTTT

D: NA
J: TRBJ2-2
size: NA
length: 11
V: TRBV25-1
CDR3: CASRGAGELFF
DNA: TGTGCCTCCAGGGGGGCCGGGGAGCTGTTTTTT

D: TRBD1
J: TRBJ2-6
size: NA
length: 18
V: TRBV10-3
CDR3: CATRGAGTGGSGANVLTF
DNA: TGTGCCACCAGGGGCGCCGGGACAGGAGGCTCTGGGGCCAACGTCCTGACTTTC

D: NA
J: TRBJ1-1
size: NA
length: 15
V: TRBV5-1
CDR3: CASSLGVGRNTEAFF
DNA: TGCGCCAGCAGCTTGGGGGTGGGCCGAAACACTGAAGCTTTCTTT

D: NA
J: TRBJ1-5
size: NA
length: 16
V: TRBV27
CDR3: CASSFAGGGGGQPQHF
DNA: TGTGCCAGCAGTTTCGCCGGTGGGGGGGGCGGACAGCCCCAGCATTTT

D: NA
J: TRBJ1-5
size: NA
length: 22
V: TRBV5-1
CDR3: CASSHPLRVGLCHHLSNQPQHF
DNA: TGCGCCAGCAGCCACCCGTTGAGGGTCGGCCTTTGCCACCACCTTAGCAATCAGCCCCAGCATTTT

D: TRBD2
J: TRBJ2-3
size: NA
length: 15
V: TRBV30
CDR3: CAWSSIRRGADTQYF
DNA: TGTGCCTGGAGCTCGATCCGCCGGGGGGCAGATACGCAGTATTTT

D: NA
J: TRBJ1-1
size: NA
length: 15
V: TRBV4-2
CDR3: CASSPRALRSTEAFF
DNA: TGTGCCAGCAGCCCACGTGCCCTGAGGTCCACTGAAGCTTTCTTT

D: NA
J: TRBJ1-1
size: once
length: 15
V: TRBV19
CDR3: CASSIPQGVSTEAFF
DNA: TGTGCCAGTAGTATACCCCAGGGTGTCAGCACTGAAGCTTTCTTT

D: NA
J: TRBJ1-6
size: NA
length: 18
V: TRBV30
CDR3: CAWSAFSGGGPRNSPLHF
DNA: TGTGCCTGGAGTGCATTTAGCGGTGGAGGGCCCCGAAATTCACCCCTCCACTTT

D: NA
J: TRBJ1-4
size: NA
length: 15
V: TRBV10-3
CDR3: CAISEFQGANEKLFF
DNA: TGTGCCATCAGTGAGTTCCAGGGCGCTAATGAAAAACTGTTTTTT

D: TRBD1
J: TRBJ2-3
size: once
length: 11
V: TRBV20-1
CDR3: CSATTGGTQYF
DNA: TGCAGTGCGACGACAGGGGGGACGCAGTATTTT

D: NA
J: TRBJ2-3
size: NA
length: 13
V: TRBV28
CDR3: CASMGSSTDTQYF
DNA: TGTGCCAGCATGGGCTCTAGCACAGATACGCAGTATTTT

D: NA
J: TRBJ1-1
size: NA
length: 13
V: TRBV12-3/TRBV12-4
CDR3: CASTPGGYAEAFF
DNA: TGTGCCAGCACCCCCGGCGGGTACGCTGAAGCTTTCTTT

D: NA
J: TRBJ1-5
size: once
length: 13
V: TRBV19
CDR3: CASSTLGNQPQHF
DNA: TGTGCCAGTAGTACCCTCGGCAATCAGCCCCAGCATTTT

D: NA
J: TRBJ2-2
size: NA
length: 16
V: TRBV2
CDR3: CASSPNRRAGTGELFF
DNA: TGTGCCAGCAGCCCAAACCGGAGGGCCGGGACCGGGGAGCTGTTTTTT

D: NA
J: TRBJ1-1
size: few
length: 14
V: TRBV5-4
CDR3: CASSLIRQATEAFF
DNA: TGTGCCAGCAGCTTGATCCGACAGGCCACTGAAGCTTTCTTT

D: NA
J: TRBJ1-2
size: NA
length: 13
V: TRBV10-3
CDR3: CAISEWVGDGYTF
DNA: TGTGCCATCAGTGAGTGGGTCGGGGATGGCTACACCTTC

D: NA
J: TRBJ2-5
size: NA
length: 15
V: TRBV12-5
CDR3: CASAPWGGLGETQYF
DNA: TGTGCTAGTGCCCCATGGGGGGGCCTGGGGGAGACCCAGTACTTC

D: NA
J: TRBJ1-4
size: NA
length: 11
V: TRBV12-5
CDR3: CASDQQGGLFF
DNA: TGTGCTAGTGACCAACAGGGTGGGCTGTTTTTT

D: NA
J: TRBJ1-1
size: NA
length: 16
V: TRBV18
CDR3: CASSPPAGPRPEGAFF
DNA: TGTGCCAGCTCACCACCGGCAGGGCCCCGTCCGGAGGGAGCTTTCTTT

D: NA
J: TRBJ2-2
size: NA
length: 13
V: TRBV3-1/TRBV3-2
CDR3: CASSPLDTGELFF
DNA: TGTGCCAGCAGCCCACTCGACACCGGGGAGCTGTTTTTT

D: TRBD1
J: TRBJ2-5
size: NA
length: 15
V: TRBV10-3
CDR3: CAISEGQGAGETQYF
DNA: TGTGCCATCAGTGAGGGACAGGGGGCGGGCGAGACCCAGTACTTC

D: NA
J: TRBJ1-5
size: NA
length: 16
V: TRBV19
CDR3: CASSISGTEGYQPQHF
DNA: TGTGCCAGTAGTATAAGTGGAACAGAAGGTTATCAGCCCCAGCATTTT

D: NA
J: TRBJ1-1
size: NA
length: 16
V: TRBV5-1
CDR3: CASSLRARQMNTEAFF
DNA: TGCGCCAGCAGCCTTCGGGCCCGACAGATGAACACTGAAGCTTTCTTT

D: TRBD2
J: TRBJ2-3
size: few
length: 15
V: TRBV2
CDR3: CASSESGTVPDTQYF
DNA: TGTGCCAGCAGTGAGAGCGGGACGGTTCCAGATACGCAGTATTTT

D: NA
J: TRBJ2-1
size: NA
length: 15
V: TRBV4-3
CDR3: CASSQYGSSYNEQFF
DNA: TGCGCCAGCAGCCAATACGGGAGCTCCTACAATGAGCAGTTCTTC

D: TRBD2
J: TRBJ2-1
size: NA
length: 18
V: TRBV5-1
CDR3: CASSLPLSGVSSYNEQFF
DNA: TGCGCCAGCAGCTTACCCCTTAGCGGGGTCAGCTCCTACAATGAGCAGTTCTTC

D: TRBD1
J: TRBJ1-1
size: NA
length: 20
V: TRBV12-5
CDR3: CASGWARQGKPGLMNTEAFF
DNA: TGTGCTAGTGGTTGGGCCCGACAGGGGAAACCCGGGCTTATGAACACTGAAGCTTTCTTT

D: NA
J: TRBJ1-2
size: NA
length: 12
V: TRBV3-1/TRBV3-2
CDR3: CASSFSSYGYTF
DNA: TGTGCCAGCAGCTTTTCTTCTTATGGCTACACCTTC

D: TRBD1
J: TRBJ1-1
size: NA
length: 14
V: TRBV6-6
CDR3: CASRGTGVYTEAFF
DNA: TGTGCCAGCCGGGGGACAGGGGTCTACACTGAAGCTTTCTTT

D: NA
J: TRBJ1-1
size: NA
length: 15
V: TRBV4-3
CDR3: CASSRSAGPSAGAFF
DNA: TGCGCCAGCAGCCGATCTGCGGGACCCTCCGCGGGAGCTTTCTTT

D: TRBD1
J: TRBJ2-1
size: NA
length: 17
V: TRBV25-1
CDR3: CASSDVVWGTGNNEQFF
DNA: TGTGCCAGCAGTGATGTCGTGTGGGGGACAGGGAACAATGAGCAGTTCTTC

D: NA
J: TRBJ2-1
size: NA
length: 16
V: TRBV7-9
CDR3: CASSTSDSESYNEQFF
DNA: TGTGCCAGCAGCACCAGCGACTCAGAGTCCTACAATGAGCAGTTCTTC

D: NA
J: TRBJ2-2
size: NA
length: 15
V: TRBV9
CDR3: CASGPWGDSPGELFF
DNA: TGTGCCAGCGGCCCCTGGGGGGACTCCCCCGGGGAGCTGTTTTTT

D: TRBD2
J: TRBJ2-7
size: few
length: 16
V: TRBV5-6
CDR3: CASSWGGPSGAYEQYF
DNA: TGTGCCAGCAGCTGGGGCGGCCCTAGCGGGGCCTACGAGCAGTACTTC

D: TRBD2
J: TRBJ2-3
size: NA
length: 17
V: TRBV7-6
CDR3: CASSLAPGLAGTDTQYF
DNA: TGTGCCAGCAGCTTAGCCCCGGGACTAGCGGGGACAGATACGCAGTATTTT

D: TRBD1
J: TRBJ2-7
size: NA
length: 16
V: TRBV5-4
CDR3: CASSPPWGTGAYEQYF
DNA: TGTGCCAGCAGCCCCCCCTGGGGGACAGGGGCTTACGAGCAGTACTTC

D: NA
J: TRBJ2-1
size: NA
length: 14
V: TRBV24-1
CDR3: CATSDPGGVDEQFF
DNA: TGTGCCACCAGTGATCCCGGCGGGGTCGATGAGCAGTTCTTC

D: TRBD2
J: TRBJ2-1
size: NA
length: 16
V: TRBV5-5
CDR3: CASSWGLAGGYNEQFF
DNA: TGTGCCAGCAGCTGGGGACTAGCGGGGGGATACAATGAGCAGTTCTTC

D: TRBD2
J: TRBJ2-7
size: NA
length: 15
V: TRBV28
CDR3: CASSPPSGRAYEQYF
DNA: TGTGCCAGCAGTCCCCCCAGCGGGAGGGCCTATGAGCAGTACTTC

D: TRBD1
J: TRBJ1-2
size: NA
length: 14
V: TRBV2
CDR3: CASSVNRGNYGYTF
DNA: TGTGCCAGCAGTGTTAACAGGGGCAACTATGGCTACACCTTC

D: NA
J: TRBJ1-2
size: NA
length: 14
V: TRBV5-1
CDR3: CASSREAVDYGYTF
DNA: TGCGCCAGCAGCCGCGAGGCAGTGGACTATGGCTACACCTTC

D: TRBD2
J: TRBJ2-2
size: NA
length: 14
V: TRBV30
CDR3: CAWSVPGGSGELFF
DNA: TGTGCCTGGAGTGTGCCGGGAGGCTCCGGGGAGCTGTTTTTT

D: TRBD1
J: TRBJ2-7
size: NA
length: 16
V: TRBV23-1
CDR3: CASSQPYRDRRGEQYF
DNA: TGCGCCAGCAGTCAGCCATATCGGGACAGACGGGGCGAGCAGTACTTC